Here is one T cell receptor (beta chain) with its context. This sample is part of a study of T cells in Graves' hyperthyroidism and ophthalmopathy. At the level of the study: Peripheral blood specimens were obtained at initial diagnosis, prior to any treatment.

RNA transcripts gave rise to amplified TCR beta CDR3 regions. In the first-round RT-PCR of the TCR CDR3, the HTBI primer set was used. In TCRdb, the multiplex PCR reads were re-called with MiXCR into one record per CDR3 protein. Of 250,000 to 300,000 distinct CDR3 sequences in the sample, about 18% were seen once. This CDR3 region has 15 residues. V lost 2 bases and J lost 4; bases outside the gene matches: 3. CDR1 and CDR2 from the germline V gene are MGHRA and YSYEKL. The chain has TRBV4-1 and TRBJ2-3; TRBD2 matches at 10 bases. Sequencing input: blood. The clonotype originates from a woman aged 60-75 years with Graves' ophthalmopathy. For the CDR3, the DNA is TGCGCCAGCAGCCAATTCAGCGGGGGGGCAGATACGCAGTATTTT. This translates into CASSQFSGGADTQYF.